The entry below gives a single T cell receptor (beta chain) sequence along with its context. Its target is unknown. These data come from a study of blood T cells in healthy people across ages. Unmatched junction bases numbered 6, after V lost 3 bases and J lost 7 bases. This CDR3 spans 15 amino acids. The germline V gene has CDR1 SGHAT and CDR2 FQNNGV. Together with a sample-barcoded 5' primer, a J-beta primer mix was included in a second PCR lasting about 6 to 11 cycles. TCRdb recomputed calls from the 5' RACE reads with MiXCR, one row per CDR3 protein. The repertoire consists of about 1.7 million distinct CDR3 sequences, with roughly 28% occurring once and the leading ten covering 6.5% to 8.5%. Total RNA was extracted at no less than 6 micrograms per sample. Overall study results and limits: Naive and antigen-experienced cells could not be conclusively compared, given unsorted PBMCs. Older age coincided with a roughly linear decline in TCR beta diversity per million T cells. Naive T cell percentage by flow cytometry tracked strongly with beta diversity.

The TCR originated in a woman aged 25 to 45 in good health. The sample consisted of blood. This chain uses TRBV11-2 with TRBJ2-7; TRBD2 matches 13 bases. This CDR3 is CASSFTSGGAEEQYF. In nucleotides, the CDR3 is TGTGCCAGCAGCTTCACTAGCGGGGGGGCCGAAGAGCAGTACTTC.